The rows below give T cell receptor beta chains drawn from one sample of a study of type 1 and type 2 diabetes patients. TCRdb fed the multiplex PCR reads into MiXCR, producing one record per CDR3 protein. The data hold 280,000 or so distinct CDR3 sequences, with approximately 50% observed a single time. Sequences were obtained from peripheral blood mononuclear cells (PBMCs). Every receptor here comes from a man between 18 and 29 years old with type 2 diabetes. Both conserved end residues are part of each CDR3. The order of the fields is V gene, clone size, J gene, D gene, CDR3 protein, CDR3 DNA. A D gene is named only where the DNA matches it firmly. A clone size is listed for some rows: how often the clone was seen (once, few, many), or a class if it is expanded.

V: TRBV25-1; size: .; J: TRBJ2-1; D: .; CDR3: CASSAGTSDNEQFF; DNA: TGTGCCAGCAGCGCAGGGACCAGTGACAATGAGCAGTTCTTC
V: TRBV4-1; size: few; J: TRBJ2-7; D: .; CDR3: CASSHPGGRAYEQYF; DNA: TGCGCCAGCAGCCACCCCGGGGGACGAGCCTACGAGCAGTACTTC
V: TRBV2; size: few; J: TRBJ2-5; D: .; CDR3: CASRGAGKTQYF; DNA: TGTGCCAGCAGGGGGGCCGGAAAGACCCAGTACTTC
V: TRBV5-1; size: .; J: TRBJ2-6; D: .; CDR3: CASSLARREAGANVLTF; DNA: TGCGCCAGCAGCTTAGCCCGAAGAGAGGCCGGGGCCAACGTCCTGACTTTC
V: TRBV19; size: .; J: TRBJ2-4; D: TRBD1; CDR3: CASSRNRGDIQYF; DNA: TGTGCCAGTAGTAGAAACAGGGGGGACATTCAGTACTTC
V: TRBV20-1; size: .; J: TRBJ2-7; D: .; CDR3: CSARRTPIEQYF; DNA: TGCAGTGCTAGGCGGACCCCCATCGAGCAGTACTTC
V: TRBV7-3; size: .; J: TRBJ2-1; D: .; CDR3: CASSLTGALQNEQFF; DNA: TGTGCCAGCAGCTTAACGGGGGCCTTACAAAATGAGCAGTTCTTC
V: TRBV6-5; size: few; J: TRBJ1-6; D: .; CDR3: CASSYEARVPGSPLHF; DNA: TGTGCCAGCAGTTACGAGGCCAGGGTACCGGGCTCACCCCTCCACTTT
V: TRBV5-1; size: .; J: TRBJ2-3; D: .; CDR3: CASGSGTSTDTQYF; DNA: TGCGCCAGCGGTAGCGGAACTAGCACAGATACGCAGTATTTT
V: TRBV19; size: .; J: TRBJ1-1; D: .; CDR3: CASSISTDLGAFF; DNA: TGTGCCAGTAGTATCTCGACAGACCTTGGAGCTTTCTTT
V: TRBV2; size: few; J: TRBJ1-5; D: .; CDR3: CASKWGENQPQHF; DNA: TGTGCCAGCAAATGGGGCGAAAATCAGCCCCAGCATTTT
V: TRBV12-3/TRBV12-4; size: .; J: TRBJ2-1; D: .; CDR3: CASSFGNEQFF; DNA: TGTGCCAGCAGTTTTGGGAATGAGCAGTTCTTC
V: TRBV2; size: .; J: TRBJ2-7; D: TRBD1; CDR3: CASSVPGQRPEQYF; DNA: TGTGCCAGCAGTGTACCGGGACAGAGACCTGAGCAGTACTTC
V: TRBV7-9; size: .; J: TRBJ2-5; D: TRBD2; CDR3: CASSSASGTETQYF; DNA: TGTGCCAGCAGCTCGGCTAGCGGGACGGAGACCCAGTACTTC
V: TRBV11-3; size: .; J: TRBJ2-5; D: TRBD2; CDR3: CASSLGAGGYQETQYF; DNA: TGTGCCAGCAGCCTAGGGGCGGGGGGGTACCAAGAGACCCAGTACTTC
V: TRBV20-1; size: few; J: TRBJ2-7; D: TRBD1; CDR3: CSAQGWVDRAGEQYF; DNA: TGCAGTGCTCAAGGCTGGGTGGACAGGGCCGGGGAGCAGTACTTC
V: TRBV30; size: few; J: TRBJ1-1; D: .; CDR3: CAWRMAVDTEAFF; DNA: TGTGCCTGGAGAATGGCAGTTGACACTGAAGCTTTCTTT
V: TRBV19; size: .; J: TRBJ2-1; D: .; CDR3: CASSISSVSYNEQFF; DNA: TGTGCCAGTAGTATTTCCTCAGTCTCCTACAATGAGCAGTTCTTC
V: TRBV10-3; size: few; J: TRBJ2-7; D: TRBD1; CDR3: CAIRRAGTVYEQYF; DNA: TGTGCCATCAGGCGGGCAGGGACAGTGTACGAGCAGTACTTC
V: TRBV2; size: many; J: TRBJ1-1; D: .; CDR3: CASNFDSRVRNTEAFF; DNA: TGTGCCAGCAACTTTGACAGCCGCGTGAGGAACACTGAAGCTTTCTTT
V: TRBV30; size: .; J: TRBJ2-5; D: .; CDR3: CAWSSEKETQYF; DNA: TGTGCCTGGAGTTCCGAAAAAGAGACCCAGTACTTC
V: TRBV5-1; size: .; J: TRBJ1-1; D: TRBD1; CDR3: CASSSGDRGIPLNTEAFF; DNA: TGCGCCAGCAGCTCGGGTGACAGGGGGATTCCCTTGAACACTGAAGCTTTCTTT
V: TRBV9; size: .; J: TRBJ2-5; D: TRBD2; CDR3: CASSPSRGAAETQYF; DNA: TGTGCCAGCAGCCCCTCGCGGGGGGCCGCGGAGACCCAGTACTTC
V: TRBV29-1; size: .; J: TRBJ2-4; D: .; CDR3: CSATTQLAKNTQYF; DNA: TGCAGCGCAACAACACAGCTAGCCAAAAACACTCAGTACTTC
V: TRBV18; size: .; J: TRBJ1-1; D: .; CDR3: CASSLDGTAGAEAFF; DNA: TGTGCCAGCTCACTAGACGGGACCGCCGGCGCCGAAGCTTTCTTT
V: TRBV6-6; size: .; J: TRBJ2-7; D: TRBD1; CDR3: CASSGRTGGNEQYF; DNA: TGTGCCAGCAGCGGGAGGACAGGGGGTAACGAGCAGTACTTC
V: TRBV9; size: few; J: TRBJ2-1; D: TRBD2; CDR3: CASSPWVAGEGNEQFF; DNA: TGTGCCAGCAGCCCCTGGGTAGCGGGAGAGGGGAATGAGCAGTTCTTC
V: TRBV28; size: .; J: TRBJ1-2; D: .; CDR3: CASSLPGTNYGYTF; DNA: TGTGCCAGCAGTTTGCCAGGGACTAACTATGGCTACACCTTC
V: TRBV6-5; size: .; J: TRBJ2-3; D: TRBD2; CDR3: CASSYKAGGDTQYF; DNA: TGTGCCAGCAGTTACAAAGCGGGGGGAGATACGCAGTATTTT
V: TRBV2; size: many; J: TRBJ2-5; D: .; CDR3: CASSEPQSKQETQYF; DNA: TGTGCCAGCAGTGAACCCCAGTCAAAACAAGAGACCCAGTACTTC
V: TRBV2; size: many; J: TRBJ2-7; D: .; CDR3: CASSGQYEQYF; DNA: TGTGCCAGCAGTGGACAGTACGAGCAGTACTTC
V: TRBV19; size: .; J: TRBJ2-5; D: .; CDR3: CASSMTLEETQYF; DNA: TGTGCCAGTAGTATGACCCTTGAAGAGACCCAGTACTTC
V: TRBV10-1; size: few; J: TRBJ1-5; D: .; CDR3: CASSRNQPQHF; DNA: TGTGCCAGCAGTCGCAATCAGCCCCAGCATTTT
V: TRBV5-1; size: .; J: TRBJ2-7; D: TRBD2; CDR3: CASKLADYEQYF; DNA: TGCGCCAGCAAACTAGCGGACTACGAGCAGTACTTC
V: TRBV7-2; size: many; J: TRBJ1-6; D: .; CDR3: CASSLGGAGTTNSPLHF; DNA: TGTGCCAGCAGCTTAGGGGGGGCAGGGACCACCAATTCACCCCTCCACTTT
V: TRBV30; size: few; J: TRBJ1-1; D: .; CDR3: CAWSATSIGNTEAFF; DNA: TGTGCCTGGAGTGCTACCTCAATCGGGAACACTGAAGCTTTCTTT
V: TRBV6-1; size: few; J: TRBJ1-1; D: .; CDR3: CASNVGGYAMNTEAFF; DNA: TGTGCCAGCAACGTCGGAGGGTACGCAATGAACACTGAAGCTTTCTTT
V: TRBV15; size: few; J: TRBJ2-2; D: TRBD2; CDR3: CATSLSAGETGELFF; DNA: TGTGCCACCAGCCTTTCGGCGGGAGAAACCGGGGAGCTGTTTTTT
V: TRBV12-3/TRBV12-4; size: .; J: TRBJ1-5; D: .; CDR3: CASSYRAQSNQPQHF; DNA: TGTGCCAGCAGTTACAGGGCCCAGAGCAATCAGCCCCAGCATTTT